This entry lists 5 T cell receptor beta chains sequenced from one sample in a study of cytomegalovirus exposure and HLA in healthy donors. TCRdb keeps only in-frame clones here, not all; method: immunoSEQ multiplex PCR. The sample yields about 110,000 clones, under 97% seen once. Sequencing input: PBMCs. These TCRs come from a woman between 18 and 29 years old in good health and CMV-seronegative.

This clone was counted once. The genes are TRBV14 and TRBJ2-7, with a tentative D call TRBD2 (5 bases). The CDR3 is 15 amino acids. CDR1 is SGHDN, CDR2 FVKESK, per germline. V gave up 2 bases and J gave up 3 bases, with 14 bases separating them. Here the CDR3 reads CASSQWQVEGYEQYF. For the CDR3, the DNA is TGTGCCAGCAGCCAATGGCAGGTCGAGGGCTACGAGCAGTACTTC.

This rearrangement joins TRBV28 to TRBJ1-2, with D perhaps TRBD1 (5 bases). Between the trimmed V and J ends, which lost 3 bases and 2 bases, there was a span of 10 bases. Per germline, CDR1 MDHEN and CDR2 SYDVKM. This CDR3 contains 14 residues. The CDR3 DNA reads TGTGCCAGCAGTTTCTTACAGGAGAACTATGGCTACACCTTC. Translating gives CASSFLQENYGYTF.

The chain carries TRBV30 and TRBJ2-5; 11 bases are a match to TRBD2. CDR3 size: 16 residues. V shed 3 bases and J 0 bases; nucleotides not matched to a gene: 6. Germline V lookup: CDR1 GTSNPN, CDR2 SVGIG (reference sequence). CDR3 protein: CAWRPGLAVHQETQYF. DNA of the CDR3: TGTGCCTGGAGGCCGGGACTAGCGGTGCACCAAGAGACCCAGTACTTC. Full variable domain (remainder filled in from reference TRBV30 and TRBJ2-5): SQTIHQWPATLVQPVGSPLSLECTVEGTSNPNLYWYRQAAGRGLQLLFYSVGIGQISSEVPQNLSASRPQDRQFILSSKKLLLSDSGFYLCAWRPGLAVHQETQYFGPGTRLLVL.

The rearrangement uses TRBV19 and TRBJ1-2, with D unresolved. Germline V gene data show CDR1 as LNHDA and CDR2 as SQIVND (reference sequence). CDR3 size: 15 residues. V was cut by 5 bases and J by 0 bases, with 13 bases left in between. CDR3 sequence (DNA): TGTGCCAGTAGTCCACCCAGGCTTGCTAACTATGGCTACACCTTC. Protein sequence: CASSPPRLANYGYTF.

The chain recombines TRBV7-2 with TRBJ1-1; no clear D. The CDR3 loop spans 13 amino acids. Trimming stripped 5 bases from V and 3 bases from J, with 10 bases between. The germline gives CDR1 SGHTA, CDR2 FQGNSA. CDR3: CASSPTRDTEAFF. In DNA form, the CDR3 reads TGTGCCAGCAGCCCCACTAGGGACACTGAAGCTTTCTTT.